The sequence of this TCR beta chain was determined in a study of T-cell reconstitution after alpha-beta-depleted transplantation in children. Points from the study as a whole: Several hundred expanded graft clones reportedly gave rise to the alpha-beta T cells present about two months after transplant. Newly made T cells mostly supplied T-cell counts and diversity one year after transplant. TCRbeta diversity was high at day 60 in some patients (a result of surviving recipient T cells and thymic progenitors).

This clonotype was found many times. Its antigen is unidentified. For TCRbeta, the library was prepared with unique molecular identifiers. MiXCR, run by TCRdb on the PCR reads, gives a single entry per CDR3 protein. This table has 750,000 to 950,000 distinct CDR3 sequences, 15% to 20% appearing once. This CDR3 has 14 residues. The germline gives CDR1 SGHRS, CDR2 YFSETQ. V lost 4 bases to trimming and J lost 3 bases; unmatched junction nucleotides: 6. The gene calls are TRBV5-1 and TRBJ1-2; 7 nucleotides align to TRBD1. This clonotype originated in a male patient under 18 who had a stem cell transplant for acute lymphoblastic leukemia, so the T cells may come from the graft donor. The sample was PBMCs, mostly from graft donor cells, taken 360 days after TCRalphabeta/CD19-depleted stem cell transplant. CDR3 nucleotides: TGCGCCAGCAGCATCGGACAGGTGGACTATGGCTACACCTTC. Translating gives CASSIGQVDYGYTF.